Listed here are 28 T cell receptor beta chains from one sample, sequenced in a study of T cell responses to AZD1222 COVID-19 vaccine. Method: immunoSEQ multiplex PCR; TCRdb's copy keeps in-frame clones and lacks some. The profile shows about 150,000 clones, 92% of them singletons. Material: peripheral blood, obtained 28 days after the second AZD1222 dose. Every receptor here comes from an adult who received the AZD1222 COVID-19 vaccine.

The CDR3 reads CASSGTGGDQPQHF. The CDR3 DNA reads as TGTGCCAGCAGCGGGACAGGGGGAGATCAGCCCCAGCATTTT. The chain recombines TRBV4-2 with TRBJ1-5; TRBD1 matches at 11 bases. CDR3 length equals 14 residues. Germline CDR1 and CDR2: LGHNA and YNFKEQ. V lost 5 bases to trimming and J lost 5 bases; unmatched junction nucleotides: 2.

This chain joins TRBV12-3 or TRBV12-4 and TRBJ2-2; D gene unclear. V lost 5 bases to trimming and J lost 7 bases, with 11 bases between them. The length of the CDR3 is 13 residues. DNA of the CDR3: TGTGCCAGCAGTGCCCGTCTTCGCGGGGAGCTGTTTTTT. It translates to CASSARLRGELFF.

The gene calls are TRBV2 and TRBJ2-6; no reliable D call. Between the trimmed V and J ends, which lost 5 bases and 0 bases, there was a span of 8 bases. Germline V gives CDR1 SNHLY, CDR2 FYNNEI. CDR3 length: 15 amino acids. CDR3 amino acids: CASSLLGSGANVLTF. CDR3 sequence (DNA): TGTGCCAGCAGTTTGTTGGGCTCTGGGGCCAACGTCCTGACTTTC.

The CDR3 spells CASSLGQGTSSYNSPLHF. The CDR3 bases are TGTGCCAGCAGCCTAGGACAGGGAACCTCCTCCTATAATTCACCCCTCCACTTT. This sequence joins TRBV7-2 and TRBJ1-6; 8 nucleotides line up with TRBD1. The CDR3 length is 18 residues. Germline-derived CDR1 and CDR2 are SGHTA and FQGNSA. V was pared by 5 bases and J by 0 bases, with 9 bases of the junction left unmatched. Supplemented by reference TRBV7-2 and TRBJ1-6, the full variable domain reads GAGVSQSPSNKVTEKGKDVELRCDPISGHTALYWYRQSLGQGLEFLIYFQGNSAPDKSGLPSDRFSAERTGGSVSTLTIQRTQQEDSAVYLCASSLGQGTSSYNSPLHFGNGTRLTVT.

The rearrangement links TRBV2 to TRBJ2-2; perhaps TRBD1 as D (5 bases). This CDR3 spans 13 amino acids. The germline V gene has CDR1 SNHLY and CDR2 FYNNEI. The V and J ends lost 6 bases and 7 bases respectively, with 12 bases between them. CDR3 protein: CASSPRVDGELFF. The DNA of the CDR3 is TGTGCCAGCAGCCCCAGGGTAGACGGGGAGCTGTTTTTT.

The CDR3 sequence: CASSYTNSGQGHGYTF. The CDR3 nucleotides read TGTGCCAGCAGTTACACCAACTCGGGACAGGGGCATGGCTACACCTTC. The chain uses TRBV6-2 or TRBV6-3 and TRBJ1-2, with TRBD1 identical over 10 bases. V was clipped by 2 bases and J by 6 bases; unmatched bases: 9. The CDR3 is 16 residues long. The germline V gene encodes CDR1 MNHEY and CDR2 SVGEGT.

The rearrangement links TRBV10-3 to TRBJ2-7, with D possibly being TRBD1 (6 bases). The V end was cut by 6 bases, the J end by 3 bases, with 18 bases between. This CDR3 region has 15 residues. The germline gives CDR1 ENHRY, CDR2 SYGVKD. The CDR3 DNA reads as TGTGCCATCAGCTTAAACCCTACGGACAGCTACGAGCAGTACTTC. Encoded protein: CAISLNPTDSYEQYF.

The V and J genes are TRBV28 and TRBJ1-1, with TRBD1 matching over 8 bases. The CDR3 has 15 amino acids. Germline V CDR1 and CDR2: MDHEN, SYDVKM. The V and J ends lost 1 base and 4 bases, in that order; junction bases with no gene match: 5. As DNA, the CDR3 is TGTGCCAGCAGTTTATTCACAGGGGGAGGCACTGAAGCTTTCTTT. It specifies CASSLFTGGGTEAFF.

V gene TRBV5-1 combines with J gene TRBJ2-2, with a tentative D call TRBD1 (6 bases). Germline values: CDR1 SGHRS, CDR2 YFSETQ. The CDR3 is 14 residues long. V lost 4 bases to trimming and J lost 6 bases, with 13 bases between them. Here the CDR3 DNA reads TGCGCCAGCAGCGCCGGGACAAACCCCGGGGAGCTGTTTTTT. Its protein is CASSAGTNPGELFF.

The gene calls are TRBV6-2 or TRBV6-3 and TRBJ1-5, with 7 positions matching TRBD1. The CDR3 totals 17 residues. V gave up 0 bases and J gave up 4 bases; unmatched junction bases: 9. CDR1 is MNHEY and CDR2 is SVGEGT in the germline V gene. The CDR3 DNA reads TGTGCCAGCAGTTACTCGATCTCCGACAGGGTGAATCAGCCCCAGCATTTT. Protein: CASSYSISDRVNQPQHF.

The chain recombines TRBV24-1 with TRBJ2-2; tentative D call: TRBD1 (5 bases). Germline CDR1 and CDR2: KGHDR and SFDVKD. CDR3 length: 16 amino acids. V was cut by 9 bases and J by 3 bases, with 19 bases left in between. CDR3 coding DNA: TGTGCCACCGGCTCGTTAGGGGCTAGGGACACCGGGGAGCTGTTTTTT. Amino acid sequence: CATGSLGARDTGELFF.

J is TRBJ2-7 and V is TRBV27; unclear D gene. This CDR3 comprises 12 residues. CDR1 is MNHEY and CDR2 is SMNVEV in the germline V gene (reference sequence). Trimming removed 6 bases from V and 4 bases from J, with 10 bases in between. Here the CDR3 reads CASREPGYEQYF. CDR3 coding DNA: TGTGCCAGCAGGGAGCCTGGATACGAGCAGTACTTC.

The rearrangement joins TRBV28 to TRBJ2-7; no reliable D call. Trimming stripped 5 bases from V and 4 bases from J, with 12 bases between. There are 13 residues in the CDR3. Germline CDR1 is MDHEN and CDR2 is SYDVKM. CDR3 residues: CASSPNGPYEQYF. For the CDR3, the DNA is TGTGCCAGCAGTCCCAACGGTCCTTACGAGCAGTACTTC.

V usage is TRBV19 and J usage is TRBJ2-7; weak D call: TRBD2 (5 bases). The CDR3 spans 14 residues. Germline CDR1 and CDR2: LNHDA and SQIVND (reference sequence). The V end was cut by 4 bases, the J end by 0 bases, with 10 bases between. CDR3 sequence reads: CASSKSGDSYEQYF. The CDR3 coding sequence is TGTGCCAGTAGTAAGTCCGGGGACTCCTACGAGCAGTACTTC.

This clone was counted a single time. The CDR3 protein is CASTTRLAASYEQYF. The CDR3 bases are TGTGCCAGCACAACTAGACTAGCGGCCTCCTACGAGCAGTACTTC. This sequence joins TRBV2 and TRBJ2-7; 9 nucleotides agree with TRBD2. CDR3 length: 15 residues. Germline V lookup: CDR1 SNHLY, CDR2 FYNNEI. V dropped 7 bases and J dropped 0; count of bases not matched to a gene: 7.

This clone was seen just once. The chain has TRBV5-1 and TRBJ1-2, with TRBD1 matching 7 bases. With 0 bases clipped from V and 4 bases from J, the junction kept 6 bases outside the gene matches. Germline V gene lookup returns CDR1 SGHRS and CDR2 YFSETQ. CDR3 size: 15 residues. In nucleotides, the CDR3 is TGCGCCAGCAGCTTGGAGGGGGACAGAGCCTATGGCTACACCTTC. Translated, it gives CASSLEGDRAYGYTF.

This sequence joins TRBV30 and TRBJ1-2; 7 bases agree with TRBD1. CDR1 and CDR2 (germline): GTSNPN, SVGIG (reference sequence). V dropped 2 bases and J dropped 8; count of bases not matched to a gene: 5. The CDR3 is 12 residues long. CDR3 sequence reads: CAWSYQTGGYTF. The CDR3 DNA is TGTGCCTGGAGTTACCAGACAGGGGGCTACACCTTC. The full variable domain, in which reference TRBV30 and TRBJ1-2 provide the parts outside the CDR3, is SQTIHQWPATLVQPVGSPLSLECTVEGTSNPNLYWYRQAAGRGLQLLFYSVGIGQISSEVPQNLSASRPQDRQFILSSKKLLLSDSGFYLCAWSYQTGGYTFGSGTRLTVV.

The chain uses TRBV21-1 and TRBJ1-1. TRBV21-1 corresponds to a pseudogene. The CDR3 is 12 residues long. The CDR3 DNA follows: TGTGCCAGCGGCAGGGGGAACACTGAAGCTTTCTTT. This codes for CASGRGNTEAFF.

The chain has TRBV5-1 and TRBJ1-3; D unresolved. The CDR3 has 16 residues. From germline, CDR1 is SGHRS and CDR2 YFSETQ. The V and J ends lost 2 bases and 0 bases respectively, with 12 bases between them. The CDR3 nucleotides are TGCGCCAGCAGCTTTTCGGGCGCGGGCTCTGGAAACACCATATATTTT. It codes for CASSFSGAGSGNTIYF.

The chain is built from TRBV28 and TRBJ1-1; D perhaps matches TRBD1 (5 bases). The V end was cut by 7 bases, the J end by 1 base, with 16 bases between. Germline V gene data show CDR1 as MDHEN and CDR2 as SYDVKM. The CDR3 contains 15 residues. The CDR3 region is CASTLWGIWNTEAFF. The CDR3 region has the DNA TGTGCCAGCACCTTATGGGGGATCTGGAACACTGAAGCTTTCTTT.

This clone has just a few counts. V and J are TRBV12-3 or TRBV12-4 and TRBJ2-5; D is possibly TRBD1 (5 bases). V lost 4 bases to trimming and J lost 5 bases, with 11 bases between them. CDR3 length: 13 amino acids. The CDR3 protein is CASSWSGYETQYF. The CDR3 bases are TGTGCCAGCAGTTGGTCAGGGTATGAGACCCAGTACTTC.

This CDR3 reads CASSITQGSGANVLTF. CDR3 DNA: TGTGCCAGTAGTATAACACAGGGCTCTGGGGCCAACGTCCTGACTTTC. The V call is TRBV19, the J call TRBJ2-6, with TRBD1 as a possible D gene (6 bases). Trimming took off 2 bases at V and 0 bases at J, with 8 bases between the two ends. The V gene's germline CDR1 is LNHDA and CDR2 SQIVND (reference sequence). The CDR3 sequence is 16 residues long.

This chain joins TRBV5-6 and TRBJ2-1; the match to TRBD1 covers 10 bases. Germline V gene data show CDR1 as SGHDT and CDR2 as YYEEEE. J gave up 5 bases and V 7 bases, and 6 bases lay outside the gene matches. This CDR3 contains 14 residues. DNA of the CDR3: TGTGCCAGCGGCCGGGACAGGGGTAACAATGAGCAGTTCTTC. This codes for CASGRDRGNNEQFF. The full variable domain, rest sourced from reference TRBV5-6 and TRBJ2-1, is DAGVTQSPTHLIKTRGQQVTLRCSPKSGHDTVSWYQQALGQGPQFIFQYYEEEERQRGNFPDRFSGHQFPNYSSELNVNALLLGDSALYLCASGRDRGNNEQFFGPGTRLTVL.

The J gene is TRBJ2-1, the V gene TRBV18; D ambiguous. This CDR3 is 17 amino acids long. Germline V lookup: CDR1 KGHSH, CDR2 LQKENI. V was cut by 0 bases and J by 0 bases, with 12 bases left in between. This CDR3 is CASSPPPTGSSYNEQFF. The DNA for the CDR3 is TGTGCCAGCTCACCACCCCCTACCGGCAGCTCCTACAATGAGCAGTTCTTC.

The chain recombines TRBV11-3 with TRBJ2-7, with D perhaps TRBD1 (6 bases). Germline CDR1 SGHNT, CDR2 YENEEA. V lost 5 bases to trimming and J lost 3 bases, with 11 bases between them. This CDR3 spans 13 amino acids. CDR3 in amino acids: CASSSRQDYEQYF. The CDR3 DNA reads TGTGCCAGCAGCAGCAGACAGGACTACGAGCAGTACTTC.

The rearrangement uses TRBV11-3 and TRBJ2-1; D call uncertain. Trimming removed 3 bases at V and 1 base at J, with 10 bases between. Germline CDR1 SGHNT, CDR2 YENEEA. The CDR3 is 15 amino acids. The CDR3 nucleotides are TGTGCCAGCAGCTTGGGGTCCCCATCCTACAATGAGCAGTTCTTC. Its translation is CASSLGSPSYNEQFF.

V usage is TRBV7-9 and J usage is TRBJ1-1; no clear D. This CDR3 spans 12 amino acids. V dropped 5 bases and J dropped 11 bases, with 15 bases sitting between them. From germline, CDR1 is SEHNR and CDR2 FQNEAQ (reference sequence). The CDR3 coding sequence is TGTGCCAGCAGCCGCCAGGAGAATGGGGCTTTCTTT. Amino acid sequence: CASSRQENGAFF.

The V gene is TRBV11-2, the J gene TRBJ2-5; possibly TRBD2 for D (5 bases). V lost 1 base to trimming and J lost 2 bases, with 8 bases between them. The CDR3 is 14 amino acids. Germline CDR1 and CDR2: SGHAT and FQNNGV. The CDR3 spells CASSLGRSQETQYF. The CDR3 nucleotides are TGTGCCAGCAGCTTAGGGAGGAGTCAAGAGACCCAGTACTTC.